This T cell receptor beta chain originates from a study of response to subunit inactivated influenza vaccine. Looked up from germline, CDR1 is MNHEY and CDR2 is SVGAGI. There are 14 residues in the CDR3. The J segment lost 7 bases and the V segment lost 2 bases, leaving 4 bases of the junction unmatched. TCRdb used MiXCR to reprocess the RT-PCR reads, holding one entry per CDR3 protein. In the table there are approximately 700,000 distinct CDR3 sequences, about a sixth of which are singletons. This clonotype was sampled from a man between 45 and 60 years old who received an inactivated influenza vaccine. Sample: PBMCs from blood, taken 12 days after vaccination. The gene calls are TRBV6-5 and TRBJ2-2, with TRBD2 identical over 7 bases. The CDR3 region is CASSYVWGGGELFF. Here the CDR3 DNA reads TGTGCCAGCAGTTACGTGTGGGGGGGCGGGGAGCTGTTTTTT.